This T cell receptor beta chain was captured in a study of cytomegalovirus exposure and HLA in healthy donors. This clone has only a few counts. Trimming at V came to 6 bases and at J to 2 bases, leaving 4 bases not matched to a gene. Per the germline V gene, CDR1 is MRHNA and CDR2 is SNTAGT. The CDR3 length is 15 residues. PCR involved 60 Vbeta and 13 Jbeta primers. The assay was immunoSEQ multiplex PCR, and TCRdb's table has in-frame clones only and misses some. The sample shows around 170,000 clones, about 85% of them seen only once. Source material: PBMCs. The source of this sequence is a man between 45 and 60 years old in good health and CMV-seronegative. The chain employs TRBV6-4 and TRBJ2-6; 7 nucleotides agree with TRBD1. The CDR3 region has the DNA TGTGCCAGCAGCCCCGACAGGGCTGGGGCCAACGTCCTGACTTTC. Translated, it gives CASSPDRAGANVLTF.